The rows below give T cell receptor beta chains drawn from one sample of a study of cytomegalovirus exposure and HLA in healthy donors. TCRdb's copy holds only in-frame clones and misses some; the assay was immunoSEQ multiplex PCR. Of around 90,000 clones listed, almost 85% are singletons. The material sequenced was PBMCs. The receptors originated from a woman under 30 in good health and CMV-seropositive. The CDR3 runs from the conserved cysteine through the conserved F or W. A D gene is named only where the DNA matches it firmly. For some rows the clone size is stated as once, few or many, or as a class when expanded; others skip it.

J | size | V | D | CDR3 | DNA
TRBJ1-5 | - | TRBV21-1 | - | CASSKESVTGNQPQHF | TGTGCCAGCAGCAAAGAATCCGTGACCGGGAATCAGCCCCAGCATTTT
TRBJ2-7 | - | TRBV5-4 | - | CASSSNGYNNREGQYF | TGTGCCAGCAGCTCAAATGGATACAATAACAGGGAAGGGCAGTACTTC
TRBJ2-1 | - | TRBV11-2 | TRBD2 | CASSLDTSGGGNEQFF | TGTGCCAGCAGCTTAGATACTAGCGGGGGGGGGAATGAGCAGTTCTTC
TRBJ1-1 | few | TRBV28 | TRBD1 | CASTIGGRVGTEAFF | TGTGCCAGCACTATAGGGGGCAGGGTGGGCACTGAAGCTTTCTTT
TRBJ2-5 | - | TRBV19 | TRBD2 | CASSVTSGVETQYF | TGTGCCAGTAGTGTGACTAGCGGGGTAGAGACCCAGTACTTC
TRBJ2-7 | few | TRBV2 | TRBD1 | CASSDLGQGPYEQYF | TGTGCCAGCAGTGATCTGGGACAGGGCCCCTACGAGCAGTACTTC
TRBJ2-2 | - | TRBV18 | - | CASSTRRGAGELFF | TGTGCCAGCTCGACCCGTCGGGGTGCCGGGGAGCTGTTTTTT
TRBJ2-1 | - | TRBV4-1 | TRBD1 | CASSQGQGNNEQFF | TGCGCCAGCAGCCAAGGACAGGGAAACAATGAGCAGTTCTTC
TRBJ1-2 | - | TRBV10-1 | - | CASHLFGGRYGYTF | TGCGCCAGCCACCTTTTTGGAGGGAGGTATGGCTACACCTTC
TRBJ2-7 | - | TRBV4-1 | - | CASSLRETSYEQYF | TGCGCCAGCAGCCTCCGGGAGACCTCCTACGAGCAGTACTTC
TRBJ1-2 | - | TRBV27 | - | CASRRMERGYGYTF | TGTGCCAGCAGGAGGATGGAAAGGGGATATGGCTACACCTTC
TRBJ2-3 | - | TRBV5-5 | TRBD2 | CASSLRLAGGPTDTQYF | TGTGCCAGCAGCTTGCGCCTAGCGGGGGGACCGACAGATACGCAGTATTTT
TRBJ1-2 | - | TRBV10-3 | TRBD1 | CAISGGDRYYGYTF | TGTGCCATCAGTGGGGGGGACAGATACTATGGCTACACCTTC
TRBJ1-2 | - | TRBV28 | TRBD1 | CASTFPGQGGYGYTF | TGTGCCAGCACATTTCCCGGACAGGGGGGGTATGGCTACACCTTC
TRBJ2-3 | - | TRBV7-6 | TRBD1 | CASSQPTRTGSTDTQYF | TGTGCCAGCAGCCAACCCACCCGGACAGGGTCCACAGATACGCAGTATTTT
TRBJ1-1 | - | TRBV19 | TRBD1 | CASRDRAGTEAFF | TGTGCCAGCCGAGACAGGGCGGGCACTGAAGCTTTCTTT